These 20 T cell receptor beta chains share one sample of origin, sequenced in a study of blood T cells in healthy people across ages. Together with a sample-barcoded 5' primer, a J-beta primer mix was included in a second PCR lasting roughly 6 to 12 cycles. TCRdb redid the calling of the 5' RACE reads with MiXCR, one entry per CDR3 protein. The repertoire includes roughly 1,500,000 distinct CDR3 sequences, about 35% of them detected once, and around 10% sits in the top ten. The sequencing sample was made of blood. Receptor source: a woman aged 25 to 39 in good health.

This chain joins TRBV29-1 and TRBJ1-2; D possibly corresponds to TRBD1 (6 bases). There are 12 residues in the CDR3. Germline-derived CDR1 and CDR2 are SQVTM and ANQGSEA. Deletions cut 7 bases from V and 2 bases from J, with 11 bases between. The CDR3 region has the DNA TGCAGCGGTCAAGGACAGAACTATGGCTACACCTTC. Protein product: CSGQGQNYGYTF.

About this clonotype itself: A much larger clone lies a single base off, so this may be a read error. The CDR3 spells CATSRGGREHNEQFF. In DNA form, the CDR3 reads TGTGCCACCAGCAGAGGTGGTCGGGAGCACAATGAGCAGTTCTTC. The rearrangement uses TRBV15 and TRBJ2-1; the D gene is possibly TRBD2 (6 bases). This CDR3 is built from 15 residues. The V and J ends lost 1 base and 5 bases respectively, with 12 bases between them. Germline CDR1 reads LNHNV; CDR2 reads YYDKDF (reference sequence). Full variable domain (outside the CDR3, taken from reference TRBV15 and TRBJ2-1): DAMVIQNPRYQVTQFGKPVTLSCSQTLNHNVMYWYQQKSSQAPKLLFHYYDKDFNNEADTPDNFQSRRPNTSFCFLDIRSPGLGDTAMYLCATSRGGREHNEQFFGPGTRLTVL.

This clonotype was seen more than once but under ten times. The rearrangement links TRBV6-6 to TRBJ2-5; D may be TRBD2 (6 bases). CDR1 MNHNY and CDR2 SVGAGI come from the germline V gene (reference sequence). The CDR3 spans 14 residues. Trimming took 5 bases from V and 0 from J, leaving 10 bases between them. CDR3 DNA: TGTGCCAGCAGTCGGGGGATGTACCAAGAGACCCAGTACTTC. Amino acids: CASSRGMYQETQYF.

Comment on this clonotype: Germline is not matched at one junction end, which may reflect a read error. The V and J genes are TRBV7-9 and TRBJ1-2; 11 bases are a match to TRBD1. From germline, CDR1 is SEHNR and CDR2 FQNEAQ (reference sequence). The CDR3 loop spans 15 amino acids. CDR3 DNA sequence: TGTGACAGCAGCGCGGACAGGGGGCCAGATCATGGCTACACCTTC. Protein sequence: CDSSADRGPDHGYTF.

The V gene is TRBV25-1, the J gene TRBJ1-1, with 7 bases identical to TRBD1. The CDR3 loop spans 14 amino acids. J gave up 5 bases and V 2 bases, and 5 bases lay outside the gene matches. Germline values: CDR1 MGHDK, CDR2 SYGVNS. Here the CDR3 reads CASSETGVWTEAFF. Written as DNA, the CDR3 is TGTGCCAGCAGTGAAACAGGGGTTTGGACTGAAGCTTTCTTT. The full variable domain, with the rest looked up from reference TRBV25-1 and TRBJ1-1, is EADIYQTPRYLVIGTGKKITLECSQTMGHDKMYWYQQDPGMELHLIHYSYGVNSTEKGDLSSESTVSRIRTEHFPLTLESARPSHTSQYLCASSETGVWTEAFFGQGTRLTVV.

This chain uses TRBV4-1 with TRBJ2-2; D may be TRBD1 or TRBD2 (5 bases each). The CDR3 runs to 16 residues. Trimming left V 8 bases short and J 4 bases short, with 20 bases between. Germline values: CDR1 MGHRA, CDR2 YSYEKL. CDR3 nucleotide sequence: TGCGCCAGCGGACCGGGGTCAATTAGGGGCACCGGGGAGCTGTTTTTT. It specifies CASGPGSIRGTGELFF.

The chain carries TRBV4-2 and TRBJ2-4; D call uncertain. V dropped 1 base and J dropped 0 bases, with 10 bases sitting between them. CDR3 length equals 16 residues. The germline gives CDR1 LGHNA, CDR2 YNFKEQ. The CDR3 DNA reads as TGTGCCAGCAGCCAAGGGGCTGATTTAGCCAAAAACATTCAGTACTTC. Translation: CASSQGADLAKNIQYF.

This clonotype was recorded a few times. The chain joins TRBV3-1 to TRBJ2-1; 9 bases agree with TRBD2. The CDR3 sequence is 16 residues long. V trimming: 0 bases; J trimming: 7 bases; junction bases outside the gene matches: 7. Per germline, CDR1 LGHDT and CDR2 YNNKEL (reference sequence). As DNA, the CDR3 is TGTGCCAGCAGCCAAGAAGGGCGGGAGGGCCAGAATGAGCAGTTCTTC. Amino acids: CASSQEGREGQNEQFF.

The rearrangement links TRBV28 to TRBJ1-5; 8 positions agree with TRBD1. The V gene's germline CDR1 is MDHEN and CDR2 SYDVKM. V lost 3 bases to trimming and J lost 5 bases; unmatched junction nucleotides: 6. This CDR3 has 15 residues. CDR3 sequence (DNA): TGTGCCAGCAGTTTGTTACAGGGGGATCATCAGCCCCAGCATTTT. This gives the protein CASSLLQGDHQPQHF.

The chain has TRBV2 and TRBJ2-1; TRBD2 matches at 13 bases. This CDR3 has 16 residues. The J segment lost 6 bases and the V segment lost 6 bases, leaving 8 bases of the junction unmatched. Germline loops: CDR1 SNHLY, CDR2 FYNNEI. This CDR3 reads CASRELAGGPVNEQFF. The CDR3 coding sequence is TGTGCCAGCAGAGAACTAGCGGGAGGGCCGGTCAATGAGCAGTTCTTC. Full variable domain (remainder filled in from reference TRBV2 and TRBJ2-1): EPEVTQTPSHQVTQMGQEVILRCVPISNHLYFYWYRQILGQKVEFLVSFYNNEISEKSEIFDDQFSVERPDGSNFTLKIRSTKLEDSAMYFCASRELAGGPVNEQFFGPGTRLTVL.

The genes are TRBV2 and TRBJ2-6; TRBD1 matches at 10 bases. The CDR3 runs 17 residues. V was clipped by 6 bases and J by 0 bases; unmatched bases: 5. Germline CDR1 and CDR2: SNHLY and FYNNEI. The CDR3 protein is CASSGDRGGSGANVLTF. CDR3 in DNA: TGTGCCAGCAGCGGGGACAGGGGAGGCTCTGGGGCCAACGTCCTGACTTTC.

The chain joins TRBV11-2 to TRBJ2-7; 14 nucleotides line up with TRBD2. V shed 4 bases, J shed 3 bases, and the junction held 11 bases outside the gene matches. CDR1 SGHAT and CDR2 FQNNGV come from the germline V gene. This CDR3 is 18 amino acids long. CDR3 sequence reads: CASSSRLGLAGANYEQYF. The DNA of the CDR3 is TGTGCCAGCAGCTCGAGATTGGGACTAGCGGGGGCCAACTACGAGCAGTACTTC.

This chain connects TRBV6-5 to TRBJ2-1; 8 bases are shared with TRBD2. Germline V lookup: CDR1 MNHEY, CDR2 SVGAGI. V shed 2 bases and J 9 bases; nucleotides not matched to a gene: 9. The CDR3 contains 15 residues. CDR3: CASSYGSGGPVEQFF. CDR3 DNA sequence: TGTGCCAGCAGTTACGGTTCGGGAGGGCCGGTTGAGCAGTTCTTC.

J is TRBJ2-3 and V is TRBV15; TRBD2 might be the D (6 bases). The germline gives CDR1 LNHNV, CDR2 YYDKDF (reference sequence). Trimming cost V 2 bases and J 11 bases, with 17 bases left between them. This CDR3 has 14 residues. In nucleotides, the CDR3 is TGTGCCACCAGCAGAACGGGAGCGGGTGAATTGCAGTATTTT. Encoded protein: CATSRTGAGELQYF. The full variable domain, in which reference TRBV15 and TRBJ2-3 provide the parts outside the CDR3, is DAMVIQNPRYQVTQFGKPVTLSCSQTLNHNVMYWYQQKSSQAPKLLFHYYDKDFNNEADTPDNFQSRRPNTSFCFLDIRSPGLGDTAMYLCATSRTGAGELQYFGPGTRLTVL.

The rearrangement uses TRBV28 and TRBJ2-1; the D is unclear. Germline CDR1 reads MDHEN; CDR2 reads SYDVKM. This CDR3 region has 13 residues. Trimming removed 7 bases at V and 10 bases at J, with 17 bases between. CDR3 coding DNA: TGTGCCAGCATGAATTCGGGTGAGATCGAGCAGTTCTTC. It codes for CASMNSGEIEQFF. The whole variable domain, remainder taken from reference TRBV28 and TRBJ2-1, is DVKVTQSSRYLVKRTGEKVFLECVQDMDHENMFWYRQDPGLGLRLIYFSYDVKMKEKGDIPEGYSVSREKKERFSLILESASTNQTSMYLCASMNSGEIEQFFGPGTRLTVL.

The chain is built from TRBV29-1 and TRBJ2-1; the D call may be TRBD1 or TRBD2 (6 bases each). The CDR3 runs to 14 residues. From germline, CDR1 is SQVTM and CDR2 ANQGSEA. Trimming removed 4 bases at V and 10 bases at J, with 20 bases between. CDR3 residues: CSVVVADRTYEQFF. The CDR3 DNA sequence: TGCAGCGTTGTGGTAGCGGACAGAACTTACGAGCAGTTCTTC.

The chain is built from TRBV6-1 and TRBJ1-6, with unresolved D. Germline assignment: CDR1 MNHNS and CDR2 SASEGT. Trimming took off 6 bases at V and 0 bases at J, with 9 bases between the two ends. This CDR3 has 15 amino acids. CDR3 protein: CASRNDISYNSPLHF. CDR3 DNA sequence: TGTGCCAGCAGGAACGACATCTCCTATAATTCACCCCTCCACTTT.

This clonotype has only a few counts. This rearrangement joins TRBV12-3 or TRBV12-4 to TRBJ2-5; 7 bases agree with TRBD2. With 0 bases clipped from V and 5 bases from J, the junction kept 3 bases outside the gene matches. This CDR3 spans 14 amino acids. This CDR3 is CASSLAFGRETQYF. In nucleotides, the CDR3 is TGTGCCAGCAGTTTAGCGTTCGGGAGGGAGACCCAGTACTTC.

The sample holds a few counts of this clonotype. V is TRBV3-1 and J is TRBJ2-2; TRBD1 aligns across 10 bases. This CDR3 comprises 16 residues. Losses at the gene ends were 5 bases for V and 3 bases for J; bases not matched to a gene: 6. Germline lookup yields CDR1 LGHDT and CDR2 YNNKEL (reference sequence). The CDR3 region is CASSYLTGGDTGELFF. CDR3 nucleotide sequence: TGTGCCAGCAGCTACTTGACAGGGGGCGACACCGGGGAGCTGTTTTTT.

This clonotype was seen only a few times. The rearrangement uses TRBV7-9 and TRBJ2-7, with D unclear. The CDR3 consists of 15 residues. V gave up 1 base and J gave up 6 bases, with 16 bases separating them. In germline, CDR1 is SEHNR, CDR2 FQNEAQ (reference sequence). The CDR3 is CASSLGRPDPIEQYF. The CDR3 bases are TGTGCCAGCAGCTTAGGCCGGCCAGACCCAATCGAGCAGTACTTC.